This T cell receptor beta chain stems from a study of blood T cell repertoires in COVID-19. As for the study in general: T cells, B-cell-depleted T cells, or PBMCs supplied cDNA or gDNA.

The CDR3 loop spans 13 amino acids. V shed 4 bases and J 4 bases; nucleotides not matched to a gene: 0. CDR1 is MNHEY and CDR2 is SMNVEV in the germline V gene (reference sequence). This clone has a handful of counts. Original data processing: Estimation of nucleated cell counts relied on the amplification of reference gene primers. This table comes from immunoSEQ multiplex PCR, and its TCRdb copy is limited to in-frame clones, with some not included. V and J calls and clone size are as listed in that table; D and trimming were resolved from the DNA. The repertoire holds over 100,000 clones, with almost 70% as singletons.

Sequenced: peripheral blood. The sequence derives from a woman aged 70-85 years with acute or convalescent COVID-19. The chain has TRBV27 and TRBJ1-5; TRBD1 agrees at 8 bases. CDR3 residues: CASSWTGNQPQHF. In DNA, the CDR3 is TGTGCCAGCAGTTGGACAGGGAATCAGCCCCAGCATTTT.